Listed below are T cell receptor beta chains from one sample, sequenced in a study of cytotoxic CD8 clonotypes in ibrutinib-treated CLL. The table came from immunoSEQ multiplex PCR; TCRdb's copy has only in-frame clones and leaves some out. Of around 77,000 clones detected, 75% to 85% appear once; the ten largest clones hold around 7.6%. This sample comprised PBMCs, obtained at disease progression, from a patient treated with ibrutinib. The receptors stem from a human donor with chronic lymphocytic leukemia. Each CDR3 is given with its conserved first and last residue.

V,J,CDR3
TRBV11-2,TRBJ2-5,CASSRGQGLETQYF
TRBV25-1,TRBJ2-2,CASSPGQGPTGELFF
TRBV6-5,TRBJ1-1,CASSYSIGVGAFF
TRBV7-3,TRBJ1-1,CASSPQGANTEAFF
TRBV4-1,TRBJ2-4,CASSQVGLAGVAKNIQYF
TRBV10-3,TRBJ2-7,CAISDGQGSDEQYF
TRBV9,TRBJ2-2,CASSVAGLARTGELFF
TRBV6-4,TRBJ2-1,CASSLAGGGDEQFF
TRBV2,TRBJ2-7,CASSEGRLPSYEQYF
TRBV25-1,TRBJ2-3,CASSDYRGRSTDTQYF
TRBV5-4,TRBJ2-2,CASSSRTGGGTGELFF
TRBV19,TRBJ1-5,CASSTRQGVSNQPQHF
TRBV5-4,TRBJ1-3,CASGIPGNTIYF
TRBV5-1,TRBJ1-3,CASSLGGTAGNTIYF
TRBV4-1,TRBJ2-5,CASSQRSGVETQYF
TRBV6-6,TRBJ2-7,CASFNTDRCYEQYF
TRBV12-5,TRBJ2-1,CASGLGQGIYNEQFF
TRBV2,TRBJ2-7,CASTRGSSEQYF
TRBV7-9,TRBJ2-5,CASSLGITGTNQETQYF
TRBV6-1,TRBJ2-2,CASSENRDGELFF
TRBV5-1,TRBJ2-3,CASSPESRSDTQYF
TRBV6-5,TRBJ1-1,CASSSPGFSEAFF
TRBV29-1,TRBJ2-1,CSVEGGWETGFNEQFF
TRBV11-3,TRBJ2-2,CASSLDSTGELFF
TRBV18,TRBJ2-1,CASSPRGDSNNEQFF
TRBV21-1,TRBJ1-5,CASSKWGRQVSNQPQHF
TRBV4-2,TRBJ1-1,CASSLEIRGHATEAFF
TRBV10-1,TRBJ2-3,CASSDQRSTDTQYF
TRBV2,TRBJ1-3,CASRKDRAGNTIYF
TRBV27,TRBJ1-1,CASRADRFFKAFF
TRBV7-9,TRBJ1-5,CASSLANRNQPQHF
TRBV5-6,TRBJ1-6,CASRRTGANSPLHF
TRBV7-9,TRBJ2-1,CASSLWQGARNEQFF
TRBV29-1,TRBJ1-2,CSTSSGIPKDGYTF
TRBV30,TRBJ2-7,CAWSGTSGGREQYF
TRBV27,TRBJ1-6,CASSRDRGNSPLHF
TRBV5-4,TRBJ1-6,CASSQNRAFSPLHF
TRBV6-5,TRBJ2-7,CASRRRTSGIYEQYF
TRBV5-1,TRBJ1-1,CASSLARGAEAFF
TRBV4-2,TRBJ2-7,CASSQAGEADLLYEQYF
TRBV19,TRBJ1-5,CASSYPRGQGSQPQHF